Below are 17 T cell receptor beta chains sequenced from a single sample in a study of identical twins' blood T cells. TCRdb reprocessed the 5' RACE reads with MiXCR, giving one entry per CDR3 protein. The repertoire holds 400,000 or so distinct CDR3 sequences, about 28% seen once, with 5.5% to 7% in the top ten. Material: PBMCs. The receptor set was obtained from a woman aged 18-55 years in good health.

This chain connects TRBV11-2 to TRBJ2-1; D assignment may be TRBD1 or TRBD2 (5 bases each). V lost 3 bases, J lost 5 bases, and 14 bases lay in between. The CDR3 extends over 15 amino acids. The germline V gene has CDR1 SGHAT and CDR2 FQNNGV. The CDR3 is CASSFPLRGDNEQFF. The CDR3 region has the DNA TGTGCCAGCAGCTTTCCTTTGCGAGGGGACAATGAGCAGTTCTTC. The whole variable domain, remainder taken from reference TRBV11-2 and TRBJ2-1, is EAGVAQSPRYKIIEKRQSVAFWCNPISGHATLYWYQQILGQGPKLLIQFQNNGVVDDSQLPKDRFSAERLKGVDSTLKIQPAKLEDSAVYLCASSFPLRGDNEQFFGPGTRLTVL.

The rearrangement uses TRBV7-9 and TRBJ1-2, with a tentative D call TRBD1 (6 bases). The germline V and J ends were trimmed by 6 bases and 6 bases, with 17 bases remaining between them. CDR1 and CDR2 (germline): SEHNR, FQNEAQ (reference sequence). This CDR3 is built from 14 residues. DNA of the CDR3: TGTGCCAGCAGACCTGGGACACACGTCCATGGCTACACCTTC. Residues: CASRPGTHVHGYTF.

Ten or more counts support this clonotype. The V call is TRBV20-1, the J call TRBJ2-1; D is undetermined. The CDR3 sequence is 15 residues long. V was pared by 5 bases and J by 0 bases, with 14 bases between. Germline lookup yields CDR1 DFQATT and CDR2 SNEGSKA (reference sequence). In DNA form, the CDR3 reads TGCAGTGCTTGGAACGGGCCGAGCTCCTACAATGAGCAGTTCTTC. This codes for CSAWNGPSSYNEQFF.

The chain couples TRBV20-1 to TRBJ2-1; 11 bases match TRBD1. Germline loops: CDR1 DFQATT, CDR2 SNEGSKA (reference sequence). The CDR3 length is 13 residues. This CDR3 is CSVTLDRGREQFF. CDR3 coding DNA: TGCAGCGTGACTCTGGACAGGGGGCGTGAGCAGTTCTTC.

The chain couples TRBV10-3 to TRBJ2-7; D possibly corresponds to TRBD2 (5 bases). Trimming removed 2 bases at V and 7 bases at J, with 12 bases between. CDR3 length equals 13 residues. Germline V CDR1 and CDR2: ENHRY, SYGVKD. The CDR3 spells CAISETGSLEQYV. CDR3 nucleotide sequence: TGTGCCATCAGTGAGACGGGATCGTTGGAGCAGTACGTC.

The V and J genes are TRBV5-1 and TRBJ1-5, with D unresolved. From germline, CDR1 is SGHRS and CDR2 YFSETQ. This CDR3 region has 14 residues. Between the trimmed V and J ends, which lost 2 bases and 3 bases, there was a span of 9 bases. CDR3 nucleotide sequence: TGCGCCAGCAGCTTCGGGTCAGACAATCAGCCCCAGCATTTT. Protein sequence: CASSFGSDNQPQHF. The full variable domain, with the rest looked up from reference TRBV5-1 and TRBJ1-5, is KAGVTQTPRYLIKTRGQQVTLSCSPISGHRSVSWYQQTPGQGLQFLFEYFSETQRNKGNFPGRFSGRQFSNSRSEMNVSTLELGDSALYLCASSFGSDNQPQHFGDGTRLSIL.

This clonotype showed up many times. The chain uses TRBV5-6 and TRBJ2-7; D gene unclear. The CDR3 has 14 amino acids. Per the germline V gene, CDR1 is SGHDT and CDR2 is YYEEEE. V lost 9 bases and J 5 bases, leaving 21 bases between the germline ends. The CDR3 reads CATSSKWGRDEQYF. CDR3 in DNA: TGTGCCACTTCTTCGAAGTGGGGAAGGGACGAGCAGTACTTC.

This clonotype was detected a few times. The chain is built from TRBV20-1 and TRBJ1-1; no clear D gene. The CDR3 consists of 11 residues. Trimming cost V 1 base and J 6 bases, with 6 bases left between them. Germline CDR1 is DFQATT and CDR2 is SNEGSKA (reference sequence). CDR3 sequence: CSARASAEAFF. Written as DNA, the CDR3 is TGCAGTGCTAGAGCGAGCGCTGAAGCTTTCTTT.

Only a few counts were recorded for this clonotype. CDR3 bases: TGTGCCAGCAGAGCCCTGGGACAGAGTAACTATGGCTACACCTTC. Its translation is CASRALGQSNYGYTF. V and J are TRBV6-1 and TRBJ1-2; 7 positions match TRBD1. The germline gives CDR1 MNHNS, CDR2 SASEGT. This CDR3 spans 15 amino acids. Trimming removed 6 bases from V and 1 base from J; junction bases left unmatched: 8.

This clonotype was seen more than once but under ten times. The chain has TRBV29-1 and TRBJ2-5; D call uncertain. The ends were cut back, 4 bases at V and 4 bases at J, with 10 bases in the middle. This CDR3 region has 12 residues. Germline CDR1 SQVTM, CDR2 ANQGSEA. The CDR3 DNA is TGCAGCGTTGGGGTTTTGGGAGAGACCCAGTACTTC. Encoded protein: CSVGVLGETQYF. Based on the CDR3 plus reference TRBV29-1 and TRBJ2-5, the full variable domain is SAVISQKPSRDICQRGTSLTIQCQVDSQVTMMFWYRQQPGQSLTLIATANQGSEATYESGFVIDKFPISRPNLTFSTLTVSNMSPEDSSIYLCSVGVLGETQYFGPGTRLLVL.

This clonotype was detected many times. The chain uses TRBV5-1 and TRBJ2-7; tentatively, D is TRBD2 (6 bases). The germline CDR1 and CDR2 sequences are SGHRS and YFSETQ. V gave up 2 bases and J gave up 1 base, with 10 bases separating them. The CDR3 runs 14 residues. CDR3 nucleotide sequence: TGCGCCAGCAGCTTCAGCGGGTCGTCCTACGAGCAGTACTTC. Its protein is CASSFSGSSYEQYF.

The chain uses TRBV5-1 and TRBJ2-1; possible D gene TRBD1, 5 bases. CDR1 is SGHRS and CDR2 is YFSETQ in the germline V gene. CDR3 length: 15 amino acids. The V end lost 0 bases, the J end lost 0 bases, and 7 bases lay between the germline ends. CDR3 coding DNA: TGCGCCAGCAGCTTGGGTGGGGCCTCCTACAATGAGCAGTTCTTC. It translates to CASSLGGASYNEQFF.

There are a few counts of this clonotype. This chain connects TRBV7-2 to TRBJ1-3; 8 positions agree with TRBD1. V trimming: 6 bases; J trimming: 3 bases; junction bases outside the gene matches: 16. The CDR3 covers 18 residues. Germline CDR1 SGHTA, CDR2 FQGNSA. Here the CDR3 reads CASSSSGTGRQVGNTIYF. As DNA, the CDR3 is TGTGCCAGCAGTTCCTCCGGGACAGGAAGGCAGGTTGGAAACACCATATATTTT.

V usage is TRBV7-2 and J usage is TRBJ2-7; maybe TRBD2 (5 bases). The CDR3 length is 12 residues. Germline V CDR1 and CDR2: SGHTA, FQGNSA. Trimming left V 1 base short and J 12 bases short, with 13 bases between. CDR3 sequence: CASSLGGLLGYF. The CDR3 DNA reads as TGTGCCAGCAGCTTAGGGGGTCTACTAGGGTACTTC.

This chain links TRBV12-3 or TRBV12-4 with TRBJ1-2, with TRBD1 matching over 7 bases. J lost 7 bases, V lost 6 bases, and 5 bases had no gene match. This CDR3 comprises 12 residues. CDR3: CASSPGGGGYTF. The CDR3 DNA reads TGTGCCAGCAGCCCAGGGGGGGGTGGCTACACCTTC.

This clonotype was detected a few times. J is TRBJ1-1 and V is TRBV7-8; no definite D call. V was pared by 5 bases and J by 0 bases, with 7 bases between. The CDR3 contains 13 residues. The V gene's germline CDR1 is SGHVS and CDR2 FQNEAQ. The CDR3 sequence is CASSVLVNTEAFF. The CDR3 coding sequence is TGTGCCAGCAGCGTTCTGGTGAACACTGAAGCTTTCTTT.

The V and J genes are TRBV20-1 and TRBJ2-1; 10 positions match TRBD2. J was trimmed by 8 bases and V by 0 bases; bases with no gene match: 10. This CDR3 is built from 16 residues. Germline CDR1 DFQATT, CDR2 SNEGSKA (reference sequence). CDR3 region: CSARDPASGSVDEQFF. For the CDR3, the DNA is TGCAGTGCTAGAGATCCGGCTAGCGGGAGTGTCGATGAGCAGTTCTTC.